Detailed here is one TCR beta chain. What it recognizes is unknown. Germline V gives CDR1 SQVTM, CDR2 ANQGSEA. V dropped 7 bases and J dropped 10 bases, with 14 bases sitting between them. The CDR3 runs to 12 residues. Sequenced by immunoSEQ multiplex PCR; TCRdb stores in-frame clones only, minus some. Here the sample spans 95,000 to 100,000 clones, roughly 87% being singletons. These data originate in a study of T cell responses to AZD1222 COVID-19 vaccine. Background on the study: Analysis merged second doses at about 4 or about 12 weeks. Study results and caveats: Baseline seropositivity occurred in only a handful of AZD1222 recipients.

The clonotype was recovered from an adult in good health. The sequencing used peripheral blood, collected on day 0 of AZD1222 vaccination. This sequence joins TRBV29-1 and TRBJ2-6; D is tentatively TRBD1 or TRBD2 (5 bases each). The CDR3 reads CSGGNTENVLTF. The DNA for the CDR3 is TGCAGCGGGGGGAATACGGAAAACGTCCTGACTTTC.